The TCR beta chain under discussion was sequenced for a study of response to subunit inactivated influenza vaccine (dated by TCRdb to 2017 to 2018). Regarding the study in general: Deep quantitative profiling of the T cell receptor repertoire was used in the study to follow responses to a trivalent subunit inactivated influenza vaccine. Broader findings and caveats from the paper: The authors proposed that each seasonal influenza vaccination may bring in only a limited number of new T cells.

Library construction relied on RT-PCR. Sequencing relied on an Illumina HiSeq 2500. In-frame beta chains were kept once TCRdb had trimmed the public reads at Q25 with fastp and called clones with MiXCR. All rows with the same CDR3 protein become a single entry with the most common DNA and genes. The sample table shows 500,000 to 600,000 distinct CDR3 sequences, and approximately 15% are seen once. 3% to 3.5% of the sample rests with the top ten. The CDR3, from cysteine to phenylalanine, totals 14 residues. Only the CDR3 DNA stays, 42 bases, in frame from base 1. Taken from the germline V gene, the CDR1 and CDR2 loops are MNHEY and SVGEGT. The germline V end is reduced by 6 bases and the J end by 6 bases; junction bases left unmatched: 6. The sample holds a few counts of this clonotype. Its antigen is still unknown. No much larger clonotype is one base removed from it; base qualities were not supplied.

The sequence derives from a man in his fifties or sixties who received an inactivated influenza vaccine. Donor details come from another sample of the same person, matched by shared clones. The specimen comprised CD4+ T cells sorted from PBMCs, sampled roughly 24 months after vaccination. The V and J genes are TRBV6-2 or TRBV6-3 and TRBJ2-3, with 10 bases matching TRBD1. The nucleotides are TGTGCCAGCAGAGGGACAGGGGCGGCGGATACGCAGTATTTT. It translates as CASRGTGAADTQYF.